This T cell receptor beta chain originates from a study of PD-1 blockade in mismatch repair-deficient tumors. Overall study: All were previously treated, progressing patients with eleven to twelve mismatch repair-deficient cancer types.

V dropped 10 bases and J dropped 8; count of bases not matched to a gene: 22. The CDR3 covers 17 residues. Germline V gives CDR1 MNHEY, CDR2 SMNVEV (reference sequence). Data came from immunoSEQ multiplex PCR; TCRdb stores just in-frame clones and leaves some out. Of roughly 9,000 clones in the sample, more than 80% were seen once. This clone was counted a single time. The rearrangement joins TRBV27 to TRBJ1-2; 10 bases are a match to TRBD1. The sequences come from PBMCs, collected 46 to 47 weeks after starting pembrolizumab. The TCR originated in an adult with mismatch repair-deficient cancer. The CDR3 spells CATLHTGTGALLRGYTF. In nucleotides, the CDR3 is TGTGCCACCCTACACACCGGGACAGGGGCCCTTCTACGGGGCTACACCTTC.